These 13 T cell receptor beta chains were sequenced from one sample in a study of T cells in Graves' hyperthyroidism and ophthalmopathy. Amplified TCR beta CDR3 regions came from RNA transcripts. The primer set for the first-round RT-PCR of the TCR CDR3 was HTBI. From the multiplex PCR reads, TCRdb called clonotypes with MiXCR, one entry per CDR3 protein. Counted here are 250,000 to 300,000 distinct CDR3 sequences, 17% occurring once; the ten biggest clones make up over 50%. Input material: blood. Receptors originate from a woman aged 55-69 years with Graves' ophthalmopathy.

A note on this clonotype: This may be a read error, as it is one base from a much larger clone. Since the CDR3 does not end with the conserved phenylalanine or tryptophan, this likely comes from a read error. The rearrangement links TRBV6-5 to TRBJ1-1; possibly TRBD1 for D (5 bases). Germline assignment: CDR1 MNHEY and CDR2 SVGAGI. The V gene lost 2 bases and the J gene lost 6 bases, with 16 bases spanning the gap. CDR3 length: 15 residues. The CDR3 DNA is TGTGCCAGCAGTTACCCCGCTGCGCAGGGCGCTGAAGCTTTCCTT. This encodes CASSYPAAQGAEAFL.

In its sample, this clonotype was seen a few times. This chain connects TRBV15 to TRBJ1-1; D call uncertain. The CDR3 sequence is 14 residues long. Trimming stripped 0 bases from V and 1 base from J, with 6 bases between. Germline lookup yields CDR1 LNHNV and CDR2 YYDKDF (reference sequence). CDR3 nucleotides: TGTGCCACCAGCAGAGAAACGGGGAACACTGAAGCTTTCTTT. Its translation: CATSRETGNTEAFF.

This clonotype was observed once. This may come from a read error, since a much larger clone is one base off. Here the CDR3 reads CSASPEASGGAYNGQFF. The DNA for the CDR3 is TGCAGTGCTAGTCCCGAGGCTAGCGGGGGGGCCTACAATGGGCAGTTCTTC. The chain is built from TRBV20-1 and TRBJ2-1; 12 bases align to TRBD2. The length of the CDR3 is 17 residues. Germline V gene data show CDR1 as DFQATT and CDR2 as SNEGSKA (reference sequence).

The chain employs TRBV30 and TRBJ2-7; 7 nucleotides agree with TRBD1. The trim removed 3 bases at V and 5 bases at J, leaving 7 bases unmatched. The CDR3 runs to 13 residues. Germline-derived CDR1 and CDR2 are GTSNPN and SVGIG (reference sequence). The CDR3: CAWSRTGFDEQYF. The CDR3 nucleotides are TGTGCCTGGAGCCGGACAGGTTTTGACGAGCAGTACTTC.

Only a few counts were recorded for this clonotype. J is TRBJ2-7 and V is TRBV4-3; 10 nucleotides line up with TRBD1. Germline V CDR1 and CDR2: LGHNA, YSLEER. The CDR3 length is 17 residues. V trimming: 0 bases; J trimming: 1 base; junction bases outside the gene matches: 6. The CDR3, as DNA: TGCGCCAGCAGCCAAGATACGGGACAGGGGCCGTCCTACGAGCAGTACTTC. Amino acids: CASSQDTGQGPSYEQYF.

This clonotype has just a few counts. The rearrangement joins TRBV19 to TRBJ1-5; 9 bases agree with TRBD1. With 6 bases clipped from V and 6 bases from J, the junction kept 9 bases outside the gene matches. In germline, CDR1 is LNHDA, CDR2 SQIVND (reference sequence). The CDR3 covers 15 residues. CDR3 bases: TGTGCCAGTAGCCGCCGACAGGGGGGTTTTCAGCCCCAGCATTTT. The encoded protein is CASSRRQGGFQPQHF.

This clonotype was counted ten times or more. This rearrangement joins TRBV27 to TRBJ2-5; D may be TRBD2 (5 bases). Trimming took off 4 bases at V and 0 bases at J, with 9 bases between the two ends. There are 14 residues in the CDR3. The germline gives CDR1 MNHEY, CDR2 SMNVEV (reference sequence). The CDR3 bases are TGTGCCAGCAGTTACGGGGTTCACCAAGAGACCCAGTACTTC. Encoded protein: CASSYGVHQETQYF.

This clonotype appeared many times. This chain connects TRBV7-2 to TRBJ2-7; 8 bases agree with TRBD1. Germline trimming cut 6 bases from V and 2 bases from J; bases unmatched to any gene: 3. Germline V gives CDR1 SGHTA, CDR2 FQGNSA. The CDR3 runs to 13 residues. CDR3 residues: CASRQGVPYEQYF. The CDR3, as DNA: TGTGCCAGCAGACAGGGGGTTCCCTACGAGCAGTACTTC.

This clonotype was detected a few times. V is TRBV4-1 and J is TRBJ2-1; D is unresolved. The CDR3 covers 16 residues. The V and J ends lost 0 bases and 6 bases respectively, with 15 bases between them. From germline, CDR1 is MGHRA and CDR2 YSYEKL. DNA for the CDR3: TGCGCCAGCAGCCAAGAAGCACTGTCGATATTCAATGAGCAGTTCTTC. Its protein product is CASSQEALSIFNEQFF.

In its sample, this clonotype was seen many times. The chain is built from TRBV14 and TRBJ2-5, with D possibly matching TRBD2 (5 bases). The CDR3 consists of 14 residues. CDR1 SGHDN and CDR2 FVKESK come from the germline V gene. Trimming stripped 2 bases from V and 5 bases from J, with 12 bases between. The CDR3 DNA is TGTGCCAGCAGCCAAACACTGGAGGCGGAGACCCAGTACTTC. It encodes CASSQTLEAETQYF. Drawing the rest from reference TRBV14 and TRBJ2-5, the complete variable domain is EAGVTQFPSHSVIEKGQTVTLRCDPISGHDNLYWYRRVMGKEIKFLLHFVKESKQDESGMPNNRFLAERTGGTYSTLKVQPAELEDSGVYFCASSQTLEAETQYFGPGTRLLVL.

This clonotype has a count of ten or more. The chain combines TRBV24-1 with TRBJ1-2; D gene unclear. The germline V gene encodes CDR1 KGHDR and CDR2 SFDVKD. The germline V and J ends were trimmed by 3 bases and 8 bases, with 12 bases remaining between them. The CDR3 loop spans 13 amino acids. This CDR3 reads CATSDGSGYGYTF. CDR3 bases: TGTGCCACCAGTGATGGCAGCGGCTACGGCTACACCTTC.

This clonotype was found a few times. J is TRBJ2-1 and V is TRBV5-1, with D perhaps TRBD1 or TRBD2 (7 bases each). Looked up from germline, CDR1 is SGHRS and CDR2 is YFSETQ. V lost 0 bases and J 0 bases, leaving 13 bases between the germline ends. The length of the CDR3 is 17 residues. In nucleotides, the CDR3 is TGCGCCAGCAGCTTGGCCCCCAGGGGGGGCTCCTACAATGAGCAGTTCTTC. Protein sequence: CASSLAPRGGSYNEQFF.

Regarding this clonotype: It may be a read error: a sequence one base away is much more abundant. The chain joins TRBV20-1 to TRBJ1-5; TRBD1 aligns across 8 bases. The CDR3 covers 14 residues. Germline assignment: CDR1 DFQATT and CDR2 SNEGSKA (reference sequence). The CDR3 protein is CSARIDRGNQPLHF. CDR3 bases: TGCAGTGCTAGGATTGACAGGGGAAATCAGCCCCTGCATTTT.